This TCR beta chain was identified in a study of cytomegalovirus exposure and HLA in healthy donors. Study overall: Early release data held 85 million or so unique TCRs from HLA-typed donors. Study-level points and caveats: The study designated 164 TCR beta chains cytomegalovirus-associated.

The J segment lost 0 bases and the V segment lost 4 bases, leaving 5 bases of the junction unmatched. The CDR3 is made up of 15 amino acids. CDR1 is SGHRS, CDR2 YFSETQ, per germline. Researchers ran the PCR with 60 Vbeta and 13 Jbeta primers. Assay: immunoSEQ multiplex PCR; the TCRdb copy retains only in-frame clones and omits some. The table records 150,000 to 200,000 clones, about 13% of them present only once. This clone was found a few times. The antigen remains undetermined. Input material: PBMCs. This chain links TRBV5-1 with TRBJ2-7, with 9 positions matching TRBD2. The sequence came from a man aged 50-60 years in good health and CMV-seropositive. The CDR3 loop is CASSGSGGSSYEQYF. CDR3 sequence (DNA): TGCGCCAGCAGCGGGAGCGGGGGGAGCTCCTACGAGCAGTACTTC.